The 16 T cell receptor beta chains reported below all come from one sample, sequenced in a study of control samples from healthy donors and cancer patients. The table came from immunoSEQ multiplex PCR; TCRdb's copy has only in-frame clones and leaves some out. Of roughly 120,000 clones in the sample, about 95% were seen once. The sequencing input was blood. These receptors were taken from a man under 40 in good health.

The CDR3 here is CASSVQGVAGFGELFF. Here the CDR3 DNA reads TGTGCCAGCAGCGTTCAGGGGGTAGCGGGGTTCGGGGAGCTGTTTTTT. This chain joins TRBV9 and TRBJ2-2, with D maybe TRBD2 (8 bases). The germline CDR1 and CDR2 sequences are SGDLS and YYNGEE. The CDR3 length is 16 residues. The V end lost 2 bases, the J end lost 7 bases, and 18 bases lay between the germline ends.

CDR3 nucleotides: TGTGCCAGCAGCCTTGACGGTAGCAATCAGCCCCAGCATTTT. Translated, it gives CASSLDGSNQPQHF. This chain joins TRBV7-2 and TRBJ1-5; no clear D gene. The CDR3 is 14 amino acids. Deletions cut 5 bases from V and 0 bases from J, with 8 bases between. Germline CDR1 SGHTA, CDR2 FQGNSA.

The gene calls are TRBV6-5 and TRBJ2-7, with D perhaps TRBD1 (5 bases). Germline CDR1 reads MNHEY; CDR2 reads SVGAGI. The CDR3 length is 12 residues. The germline V and J ends were trimmed by 4 bases and 7 bases, with 11 bases remaining between them. CDR3 protein: CASSWGRGEQYF. CDR3 in DNA: TGTGCCAGCAGTTGGGGAAGGGGTGAGCAGTACTTC.

This chain connects TRBV6-5 to TRBJ1-3, with a weak D call TRBD1 (5 bases). The germline V gene encodes CDR1 MNHEY and CDR2 SVGAGI. The CDR3 is 16 residues long. The V gene lost 3 bases and the J gene lost 0 bases, with 12 bases spanning the gap. CDR3 in DNA: TGTGCCAGCAGTTATTATGGCGGGACCTCTGGAAACACCATATATTTT. This codes for CASSYYGGTSGNTIYF.

The V and J genes are TRBV4-3 and TRBJ2-7; D may match TRBD1 or TRBD2 (5 bases each). The CDR3 is 16 amino acids. Germline values: CDR1 LGHNA, CDR2 YSLEER. V lost 0 bases and J 1 base, leaving 13 bases between the germline ends. The CDR3 reads CASSQEAVGASYEQYF. The CDR3 DNA is TGCGCCAGCAGCCAAGAGGCGGTCGGGGCTTCCTACGAGCAGTACTTC.

V usage is TRBV6-5 and J usage is TRBJ2-7, with D maybe TRBD2 (6 bases). V lost 0 bases and J lost 0, with 9 bases in between. The germline V gene has CDR1 MNHEY and CDR2 SVGAGI. The CDR3 has 15 amino acids. The CDR3 nucleotides are TGTGCCAGCAGTTACTCAGCGGGCAGCTCCTACGAGCAGTACTTC. This gives the protein CASSYSAGSSYEQYF.

This chain links TRBV10-3 with TRBJ2-5, with 14 bases aligning to TRBD2. V gave up 3 bases and J gave up 5 bases; unmatched junction bases: 8. CDR3 length: 17 amino acids. Germline loops: CDR1 ENHRY, CDR2 SYGVKD. CDR3 DNA sequence: TGTGCCATCAGTGATTCTGGACTAGCGGGGGGCCTGGAGACCCAGTACTTC. It codes for CAISDSGLAGGLETQYF.

This clone was counted a single time. The sample holds other DNA sequences that translate to the same CDR3. V and J are TRBV27 and TRBJ2-7, with D possibly called TRBD1 or TRBD2 (5 bases each). V lost 6 bases and J lost 0, with 12 bases in between. Germline values: CDR1 MNHEY, CDR2 SMNVEV (reference sequence). This CDR3 has 14 amino acids. The CDR3 DNA follows: TGTGCCAGCAGCCTCCGGGGCGTCTCCTACGAGCAGTACTTC. Translation gives CASSLRGVSYEQYF.

The chain combines TRBV3-1 (or the pseudogene TRBV3-2) with TRBJ2-7; 8 bases line up with TRBD1. This CDR3 has 11 residues. V lost 5 bases and J lost 7; bases outside the gene matches: 1. Germline lookup yields CDR1 LGHDT and CDR2 YNNKEL (reference sequence). CDR3 loop: CASSGTGEQYF. Written as DNA, the CDR3 is TGTGCCAGCAGCGGGACAGGAGAGCAGTACTTC.

The chain recombines TRBV11-2 with TRBJ1-3; D unresolved. Per the germline V gene, CDR1 is SGHAT and CDR2 is FQNNGV. The V end was cut by 0 bases, the J end by 0 bases, with 12 bases between. The CDR3 extends over 17 amino acids. CDR3 amino acids: CASSLEAVVRSGNTIYF. The CDR3 DNA follows: TGTGCCAGCAGCTTAGAGGCGGTGGTCCGCTCTGGAAACACCATATATTTT.

This clone has a single count. CDR3 residues: CASSLAAGNTGELFF. The CDR3 DNA reads TGTGCCAGCAGCTTGGCAGCGGGGAACACCGGGGAGCTGTTTTTT. The V call is TRBV5-4, the J call TRBJ2-2, with D perhaps matching TRBD2 (6 bases). CDR1 SGHNT and CDR2 YYREEE come from the germline V gene (reference sequence). CDR3 length: 15 amino acids. The V end was cut by 0 bases, the J end by 1 base, with 7 bases between.

The CDR3 reads CASSPGTPGETQYF. CDR3 coding DNA: TGTGCCAGCAGCCCCGGGACCCCTGGAGAGACCCAGTACTTC. V usage is TRBV7-8 and J usage is TRBJ2-5, with D possibly called TRBD1 or TRBD2 (5 bases each). V was pared by 5 bases and J by 4 bases, with 14 bases between. The germline V gene encodes CDR1 SGHVS and CDR2 FQNEAQ. The CDR3 contains 14 residues.

This chain links TRBV6-1 with TRBJ1-1; D ambiguous. V gave up 3 bases and J gave up 0 bases, with 8 bases separating them. The germline V gene has CDR1 MNHNS and CDR2 SASEGT. The CDR3 contains 14 residues. In DNA form, the CDR3 reads TGTGCCAGCAGTGAGCGGCAGATGAACACTGAAGCTTTCTTT. Translated: CASSERQMNTEAFF.

The genes are TRBV6-1 and TRBJ2-7; no clear D. The CDR3 consists of 16 residues. With 4 bases removed from V and 3 bases from J, the gap between germline ends came to 19 bases. Germline V gene lookup returns CDR1 MNHNS and CDR2 SASEGT. The CDR3 reads CASSGSGPVENYEQYF. The CDR3 coding sequence is TGTGCCAGCAGTGGCAGTGGCCCCGTCGAAAACTACGAGCAGTACTTC.

This chain joins TRBV2 and TRBJ2-2; D may be TRBD2 (6 bases). V shed 2 bases and J shed 0 bases, with 10 bases lying between them. This CDR3 comprises 16 residues. Germline V lookup: CDR1 SNHLY, CDR2 FYNNEI. The CDR3 DNA reads as TGTGCCAGCAGTGAATGGTGGGGGGCGAACACCGGGGAGCTGTTTTTT. It codes for CASSEWWGANTGELFF. Drawing the rest from reference TRBV2 and TRBJ2-2, the complete variable domain is EPEVTQTPSHQVTQMGQEVILRCVPISNHLYFYWYRQILGQKVEFLVSFYNNEISEKSEIFDDQFSVERPDGSNFTLKIRSTKLEDSAMYFCASSEWWGANTGELFFGEGSRLTVL.

Comment on this clone: Different DNA sequences within this sample yield the same CDR3. The chain links TRBV30 to TRBJ1-5; D possibly corresponds to TRBD1 (5 bases). Trimming took off 3 bases at V and 5 bases at J, with 11 bases between the two ends. This CDR3 has 13 amino acids. Germline CDR1 is GTSNPN and CDR2 is SVGIG (reference sequence). DNA of the CDR3: TGTGCCTGGAGCCGTACAGGAGATCAGCCCCAGCATTTT. This sequence encodes CAWSRTGDQPQHF.